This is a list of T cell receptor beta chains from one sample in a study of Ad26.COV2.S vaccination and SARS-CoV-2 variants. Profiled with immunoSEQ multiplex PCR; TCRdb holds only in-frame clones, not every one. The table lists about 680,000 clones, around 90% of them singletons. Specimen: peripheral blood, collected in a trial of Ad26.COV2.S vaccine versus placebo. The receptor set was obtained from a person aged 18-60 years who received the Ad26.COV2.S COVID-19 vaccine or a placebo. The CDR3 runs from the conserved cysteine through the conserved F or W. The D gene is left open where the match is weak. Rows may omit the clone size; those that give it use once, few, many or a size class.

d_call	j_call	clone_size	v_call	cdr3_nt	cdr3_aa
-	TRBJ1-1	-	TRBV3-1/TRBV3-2	TGTGCCAGCAGCCACGGGAAGGCTGAAGCTTTCTTT	CASSHGKAEAFF
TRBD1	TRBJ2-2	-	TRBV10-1	TGCGCCAGCAGTGAGGCAGGGACAGGGGAGTCTGGGGAGCTGTTTTTT	CASSEAGTGESGELFF
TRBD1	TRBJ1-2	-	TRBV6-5	TGTGCCAGCAGTTACAAGACAGGGGGTTATGGCTACACCTTC	CASSYKTGGYGYTF
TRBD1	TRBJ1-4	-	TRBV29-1	TGCAGCGTCCCCGGGACAGGTTCATTAGGGACTAATGAAAAACTGTTTTTT	CSVPGTGSLGTNEKLFF
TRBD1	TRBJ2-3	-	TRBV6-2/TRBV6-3	TGTGCCAGCAGCCTGACAGGGGGGGTGGATACGCAGTATTTT	CASSLTGGVDTQYF
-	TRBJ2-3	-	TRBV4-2	TGTGCCAGCAGCCAAGATCCCCAGGGTACGCAGTATTTT	CASSQDPQGTQYF
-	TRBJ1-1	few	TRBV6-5	TGTGCCAGCAGTCGGAGGGTGGTGACTGAAGCTTTCTTT	CASSRRVVTEAFF
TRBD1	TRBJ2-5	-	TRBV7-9	TGTGCCAGCAGCTTAGGAGGGACAGGCCAAGAGACCCAGTACTTC	CASSLGGTGQETQYF
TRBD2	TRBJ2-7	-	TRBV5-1	TGCGCCAGCAGCTTCTCCGGGACTAGAGCGGGCGAGCAGTACTTC	CASSFSGTRAGEQYF
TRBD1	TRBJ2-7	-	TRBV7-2	TGTGCCAGCAGCTCCGGACAGGATTTCTCCTACGAGCAGTACTTC	CASSSGQDFSYEQYF
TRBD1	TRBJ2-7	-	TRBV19	TGTGCCAGTAGTCCCGCCGGACAGGGGGCGTACGAGCAGTACTTC	CASSPAGQGAYEQYF
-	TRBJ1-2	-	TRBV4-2	TGTGCCAGCAGCCAAAGACGGGGCTCAGGGAGTCACTATGGCTACACCTTC	CASSQRRGSGSHYGYTF
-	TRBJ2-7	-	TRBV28	TGTGCCAGCAGTTTAGGTGGCGGTTCCTACGAGCAGTACTTC	CASSLGGGSYEQYF
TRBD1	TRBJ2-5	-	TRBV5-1	TGCGCCAGCAGCGCCGACAGGGGGCGCGGGGAGACCCAGTACTTC	CASSADRGRGETQYF
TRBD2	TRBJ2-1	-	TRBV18	TGTGCCAGCTCACCGACTAGCGGGGGAGGGAGTGAGCAGTTCTTC	CASSPTSGGGSEQFF
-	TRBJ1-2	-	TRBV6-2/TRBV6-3	TGTGCCAGCAGTTACTCTTCCTATGGCTACACCTTC	CASSYSSYGYTF
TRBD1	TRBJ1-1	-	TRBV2	TGTGCCAGCAAGGGACAGTTGAACACTGAAGCTTTCTTT	CASKGQLNTEAFF
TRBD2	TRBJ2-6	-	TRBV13	TGTGCCAGCAGCTTGGGGGGGAGGGCCTCTGGGGCCAACGTCCTGACTTTC	CASSLGGRASGANVLTF
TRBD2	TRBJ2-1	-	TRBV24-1	TGTGCCACCAGTGAACCAAGCGGGAGTAGGGACAATGAGCAGTTCTTC	CATSEPSGSRDNEQFF
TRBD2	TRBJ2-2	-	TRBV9	TGTGCCAGCAGCTTAGGACTAGCACTCCTCAACACCGGGGAGCTGTTTTTT	CASSLGLALLNTGELFF
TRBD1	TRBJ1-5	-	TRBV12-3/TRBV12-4	TGTGCCAGCAGTCAGGGGGGCAATCAGCCCCAGCATTTT	CASSQGGNQPQHF
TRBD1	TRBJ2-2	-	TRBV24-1	TGTGCCACCAGTGATCCGTACGGGACAGGGTCCACCGGGGAGCTGTTTTTT	CATSDPYGTGSTGELFF
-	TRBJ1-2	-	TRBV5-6	TGTGCCAGCAGCTTGGACAGGAACTATGGCTACACCTTC	CASSLDRNYGYTF
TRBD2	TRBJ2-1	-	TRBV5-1	TGCGCCAGCAGCTCGGGACTAGCGGAGTACAATGAGCAGTTCTTC	CASSSGLAEYNEQFF
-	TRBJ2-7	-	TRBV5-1	TGCGCCAGCAGCCGGGACGGGTCCTACGAGCAGTACTTC	CASSRDGSYEQYF
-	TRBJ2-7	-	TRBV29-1	TGCAGCGTATCGACACTCTACGAGCAGTACTTC	CSVSTLYEQYF
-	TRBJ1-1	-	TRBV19	TGTGCCAGTAGCGGGATGAACACTGAAGCTTTCTTT	CASSGMNTEAFF
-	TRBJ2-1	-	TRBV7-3	TGTGCCAGCAGCTCCGCTCCCCACAATGAGCAGTTCTTC	CASSSAPHNEQFF
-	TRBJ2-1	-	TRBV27	TGTGCCAGCAGTTTATCGGCTGCTAGGGGGGCGGGGAATGAGCAGTTCTTC	CASSLSAARGAGNEQFF
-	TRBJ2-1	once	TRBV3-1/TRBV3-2	TGTGCCAGCAGCCTAAGCGTAGTTGGCAATGAGCAGTTCTTC	CASSLSVVGNEQFF
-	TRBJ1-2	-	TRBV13	TGTGCCAGCAGCTTAGGCCATGGCAGGGGACTACTTAACTATGGCTACACCTTC	CASSLGHGRGLLNYGYTF
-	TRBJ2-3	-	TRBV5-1	TGCGCCAGCAGCTTCGAAATAATGGGGGCAGATACGCAGTATTTT	CASSFEIMGADTQYF
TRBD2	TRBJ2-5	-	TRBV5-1	TGCGCCAGCAGCCCCCAACTAGCGGGTCAGGAGACCCAGTACTTC	CASSPQLAGQETQYF
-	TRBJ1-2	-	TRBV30	TGTGCCTGGAGGGGACACCCTAACTATGGCTACACCTTC	CAWRGHPNYGYTF
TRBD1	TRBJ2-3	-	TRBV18	TGTGCCAGCTGCCTGACAGGGTCCCGCACAGATACGCAGTATTTT	CASCLTGSRTDTQYF
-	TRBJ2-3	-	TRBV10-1	TGCGCCAGCAGTGATAGGGGCGGCAAGAGCACAGATACGCAGTATTTT	CASSDRGGKSTDTQYF
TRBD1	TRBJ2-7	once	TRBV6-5	TGTGCCAGCAGTTACTGGGGTACAGGGGGCGATGAGCAGTACTTC	CASSYWGTGGDEQYF
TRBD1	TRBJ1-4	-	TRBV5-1	TGCGCCAGCAGCACGACAGGGTCTAATGAAAAACTGTTTTTT	CASSTTGSNEKLFF
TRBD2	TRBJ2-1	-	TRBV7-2	TGTGCCAGCAGAAAAGCGGGAGGGAACAATGAGCAGTTCTTC	CASRKAGGNNEQFF
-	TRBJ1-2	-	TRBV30	TGTGCCTGGAATCGGGGGGATGGCTACACCTTC	CAWNRGDGYTF
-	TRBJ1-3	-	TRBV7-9	TGTGCCAGCAGCTTTACAGGAGACTCTGGAAACACCATATATTTT	CASSFTGDSGNTIYF